This T cell receptor (beta chain) stems from a study of T cells in Graves' hyperthyroidism and ophthalmopathy. The study, taken as a whole, reports: Most thyroid clonotypes that were expanded above 0.001 also turned up in blood.

This CDR3 has 15 amino acids. Trimming removed 6 bases at V and 3 bases at J, with 18 bases between. Germline CDR1 is SGHKS and CDR2 is YYEKEE (reference sequence). Pregnant or lactating patients were excluded, as were those with uncontrolled infection or other autoimmune disease. Clinicians diagnosed patients from clinical symptoms, serum thyroxine and TRAb, thyroid ultrasound and orbital computed tomography. Extraction of PBMCs used 7.5 to 10 ml of fresh peripheral blood. In its sample, this clonotype was seen a few times. Its antigen is unidentified. What was amplified from RNA transcripts were TCR beta CDR3 regions. The TCR CDR3 was amplified in a first-round RT-PCR using the HTBI primer set. TCRdb passed the multiplex PCR reads through MiXCR, listing each CDR3 protein once. The sample has hundreds of thousands of distinct CDR3 sequences; roughly 15% are singletons.

This receptor was taken from a man aged 18 to 30 with Graves' ophthalmopathy. Sequencing was carried out using blood. The rearrangement joins TRBV5-5 to TRBJ1-1, with D possibly TRBD1 on 5 matching bases. The CDR3 DNA is TGTGCCAGCAACCGGTGGGGGGACCCATACACTGAAGCTTTCTTT. Its translation is CASNRWGDPYTEAFF.